The rows below give T cell receptor beta chains drawn from one sample of a study of blood T cell repertoires in COVID-19. Sequencing used immunoSEQ multiplex PCR; TCRdb keeps in-frame clones, though not all of them. The table records 300,000 to 500,000 clones, 88% of them present only once. The source material was PBMCs or T cells enriched from blood (not recorded which). These receptors came from a woman aged 40 to 55 with acute COVID-19. CDR3s include the opening cysteine and the closing phenylalanine or tryptophan. A D gene is named only where the DNA matches it firmly. Size tells how often a clone was seen (once, few, many) or the class of an expanded clone, and some rows leave it out.

clone size: -
D gene: -
J gene: TRBJ2-3
CDR3 length: 16
V gene: TRBV19
CDR3 protein: CASSPRGGAGTDTQYF

clone size: -
D gene: TRBD2
J gene: TRBJ2-7
CDR3 length: 17
V gene: TRBV11-2
CDR3 protein: CASSSLRTSGAPYEQYF

clone size: -
D gene: -
J gene: TRBJ2-5
CDR3 length: 18
V gene: TRBV21-1
CDR3 protein: CASSNKVSPADFQETQYF

clone size: -
D gene: -
J gene: TRBJ2-5
CDR3 length: 15
V gene: TRBV7-6
CDR3 protein: CASSLRGHPGETQYF

clone size: -
D gene: -
J gene: TRBJ2-3
CDR3 length: 10
V gene: TRBV12-3/TRBV12-4
CDR3 protein: CASTSDTQYF

clone size: -
D gene: -
J gene: TRBJ2-5
CDR3 length: 15
V gene: TRBV7-9
CDR3 protein: CASSLAGAPKGTQYF

clone size: -
D gene: -
J gene: TRBJ2-7
CDR3 length: 14
V gene: TRBV18
CDR3 protein: CASSPRPGFYEQYF

clone size: -
D gene: -
J gene: TRBJ1-1
CDR3 length: 13
V gene: TRBV15
CDR3 protein: CATSSHRNTEAFF

clone size: -
D gene: -
J gene: TRBJ2-3
CDR3 length: 19
V gene: TRBV12-2
CDR3 protein: CASRLSLAGVHTSTDTQYF

clone size: once
D gene: TRBD1
J gene: TRBJ1-5
CDR3 length: 16
V gene: TRBV2
CDR3 protein: CASTGSLDRASEPQHF

clone size: -
D gene: -
J gene: TRBJ1-6
CDR3 length: 14
V gene: TRBV2
CDR3 protein: CASSGTGGNSPLHF

clone size: -
D gene: -
J gene: TRBJ1-5
CDR3 length: 17
V gene: TRBV19
CDR3 protein: CASSRPNRDNGNQPQHF

clone size: -
D gene: -
J gene: TRBJ1-5
CDR3 length: 13
V gene: TRBV30
CDR3 protein: CAWSRGASQPQHF

clone size: -
D gene: TRBD2
J gene: TRBJ2-2
CDR3 length: 20
V gene: TRBV5-1
CDR3 protein: CASSLAPWASGGAGTGELFF

clone size: few
D gene: -
J gene: TRBJ1-6
CDR3 length: 12
V gene: TRBV5-5
CDR3 protein: CASSGGDSPLHF

clone size: -
D gene: TRBD1
J gene: TRBJ1-2
CDR3 length: 16
V gene: TRBV5-5
CDR3 protein: CASSPRGTVHNYGYTF

clone size: -
D gene: -
J gene: TRBJ2-5
CDR3 length: 14
V gene: TRBV2
CDR3 protein: CASSAPGSGETQYF

clone size: -
D gene: -
J gene: TRBJ1-5
CDR3 length: 13
V gene: TRBV11-2
CDR3 protein: CASSLAPDQPQHF

clone size: -
D gene: -
J gene: TRBJ2-2
CDR3 length: 14
V gene: TRBV5-4
CDR3 protein: CASSLAVRGGELFF

clone size: -
D gene: -
J gene: TRBJ1-1
CDR3 length: 13
V gene: TRBV24-1
CDR3 protein: CATSEGTRSEAFF

clone size: -
D gene: TRBD1
J gene: TRBJ1-1
CDR3 length: 13
V gene: TRBV7-9
CDR3 protein: CATSTGLNTEAFF

clone size: -
D gene: -
J gene: TRBJ2-7
CDR3 length: 12
V gene: TRBV6-5
CDR3 protein: CASRGRSYEQYF

clone size: -
D gene: TRBD1
J gene: TRBJ1-2
CDR3 length: 15
V gene: TRBV19
CDR3 protein: CASSTTGPVLYGYTF

clone size: -
D gene: TRBD2
J gene: TRBJ2-3
CDR3 length: 15
V gene: TRBV7-2
CDR3 protein: CASSSRGGGADTQYF

clone size: -
D gene: -
J gene: TRBJ1-4
CDR3 length: 13
V gene: TRBV11-2
CDR3 protein: CASSLGVRERLFF

clone size: -
D gene: -
J gene: TRBJ1-6
CDR3 length: 13
V gene: TRBV19
CDR3 protein: CASSRGNNSPLHF

clone size: -
D gene: -
J gene: TRBJ1-2
CDR3 length: 13
V gene: TRBV4-1
CDR3 protein: CASSKTGTYGYTF

clone size: -
D gene: -
J gene: TRBJ1-6
CDR3 length: 15
V gene: TRBV6-5
CDR3 protein: CASSYSTEQYSPLHF

clone size: few
D gene: -
J gene: TRBJ1-4
CDR3 length: 16
V gene: TRBV18
CDR3 protein: CASSPSGSATNEKLFF

clone size: -
D gene: TRBD1
J gene: TRBJ1-1
CDR3 length: 13
V gene: TRBV12-3/TRBV12-4
CDR3 protein: CAAGTGPNTEAFF

clone size: -
D gene: TRBD2
J gene: TRBJ2-5
CDR3 length: 19
V gene: TRBV4-2
CDR3 protein: CASSQQLSGGASFSETQYF

clone size: -
D gene: -
J gene: TRBJ1-2
CDR3 length: 13
V gene: TRBV30
CDR3 protein: CAWIAGANYGYTF

clone size: -
D gene: TRBD1
J gene: TRBJ2-2
CDR3 length: 14
V gene: TRBV30
CDR3 protein: CACPDRVHTGELFF

clone size: -
D gene: -
J gene: TRBJ1-4
CDR3 length: 16
V gene: TRBV25-1
CDR3 protein: CASSGSWVGANEKLFF

clone size: -
D gene: -
J gene: TRBJ1-4
CDR3 length: 14
V gene: TRBV29-1
CDR3 protein: CSVSETATNEKLFF

clone size: -
D gene: -
J gene: TRBJ1-2
CDR3 length: 12
V gene: TRBV7-9
CDR3 protein: CASSLGLYGYTF

clone size: -
D gene: TRBD1
J gene: TRBJ1-1
CDR3 length: 14
V gene: TRBV2
CDR3 protein: CASSFNRGNTEAFF

clone size: -
D gene: -
J gene: TRBJ1-4
CDR3 length: 16
V gene: TRBV7-9
CDR3 protein: CASRPSRGGTNEKLFF

clone size: -
D gene: -
J gene: TRBJ2-7
CDR3 length: 15
V gene: TRBV19
CDR3 protein: CASSPGTLHSYEQYF

clone size: -
D gene: -
J gene: TRBJ1-2
CDR3 length: 12
V gene: TRBV12-3/TRBV12-4
CDR3 protein: CASNGVTHGYTF

clone size: -
D gene: TRBD2
J gene: TRBJ2-7
CDR3 length: 19
V gene: TRBV4-2
CDR3 protein: CASSHTTGAGGPVPYEQYF

clone size: -
D gene: -
J gene: TRBJ1-1
CDR3 length: 13
V gene: TRBV3-1/TRBV3-2
CDR3 protein: CASSPRQITEAFF

clone size: -
D gene: TRBD1
J gene: TRBJ2-1
CDR3 length: 16
V gene: TRBV10-3
CDR3 protein: CAISESGRGQYNEQFF

clone size: -
D gene: TRBD1
J gene: TRBJ2-7
CDR3 length: 14
V gene: TRBV9
CDR3 protein: CASSPTGGFNEQYF

clone size: -
D gene: TRBD2
J gene: TRBJ2-1
CDR3 length: 12
V gene: TRBV12-3/TRBV12-4
CDR3 protein: CASRGEGHEQFF

clone size: once
D gene: TRBD1
J gene: TRBJ1-2
CDR3 length: 16
V gene: TRBV7-8
CDR3 protein: CASSLVFGQGTAGYTF

clone size: -
D gene: -
J gene: TRBJ1-2
CDR3 length: 15
V gene: TRBV19
CDR3 protein: CASSIDLSFWGGYTF

clone size: -
D gene: -
J gene: TRBJ1-1
CDR3 length: 14
V gene: TRBV5-1
CDR3 protein: CASSLGAAGTEAFF

clone size: -
D gene: TRBD1
J gene: TRBJ2-2
CDR3 length: 16
V gene: TRBV2
CDR3 protein: CASSEAGDRAPGELFF

clone size: few
D gene: -
J gene: TRBJ2-7
CDR3 length: 12
V gene: TRBV6-1
CDR3 protein: CASSETRDEQYF

clone size: -
D gene: TRBD2
J gene: TRBJ2-2
CDR3 length: 14
V gene: TRBV2
CDR3 protein: CASSGASGTGELFF

clone size: once
D gene: -
J gene: TRBJ2-1
CDR3 length: 15
V gene: TRBV7-8
CDR3 protein: CASSLRISSYNEQFF

clone size: -
D gene: TRBD1
J gene: TRBJ1-2
CDR3 length: 12
V gene: TRBV7-8
CDR3 protein: CASSLDRGGYTF

clone size: -
D gene: -
J gene: TRBJ2-7
CDR3 length: 13
V gene: TRBV18
CDR3 protein: CASSPGRDYEQYF

clone size: -
D gene: -
J gene: TRBJ1-1
CDR3 length: 13
V gene: TRBV12-5
CDR3 protein: CASAWTAHTEAFF

clone size: -
D gene: TRBD2
J gene: TRBJ2-5
CDR3 length: 13
V gene: TRBV5-1
CDR3 protein: CASSYGTRETQYF